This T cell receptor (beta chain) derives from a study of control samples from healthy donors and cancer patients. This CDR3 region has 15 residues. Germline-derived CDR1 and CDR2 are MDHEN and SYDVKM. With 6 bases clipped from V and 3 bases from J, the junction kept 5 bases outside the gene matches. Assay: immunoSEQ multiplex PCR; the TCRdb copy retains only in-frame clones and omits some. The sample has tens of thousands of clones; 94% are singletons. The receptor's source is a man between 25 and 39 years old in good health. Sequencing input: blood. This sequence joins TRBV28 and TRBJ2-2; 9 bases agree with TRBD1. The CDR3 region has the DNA TGTGCCAGCAGAACCCGGGACAGGGACACCGGGGAGCTGTTTTTT. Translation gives CASRTRDRDTGELFF.